This is a list of T cell receptor beta chains from one sample in a study of early T cells in non-severe SARS-CoV-2 infection. A single record per CDR3 protein comes from TCRdb applying MiXCR to the 5' RACE reads. The top ten clones hold roughly 3% of a sample with roughly 60,000 distinct CDR3 sequences, roughly 12% of them seen once. The sample here was whole blood, taken at baseline. These receptors came from an adult who was a healthcare worker with PCR-confirmed SARS-CoV-2 infection or an uninfected control (not recorded which). CDR3s include the opening cysteine and the closing phenylalanine or tryptophan. A D gene is named only where the DNA matches it firmly. Size values are once, few and many counts, or a class for expanded clones, and some rows have none.

J,D,V,length,size,DNA,CDR3
TRBJ1-1,TRBD1,TRBV2,13,-,TGTGCCAGTACGGGACAGGGGGTCACTGAAGCTTTCTTT,CASTGQGVTEAFF
TRBJ1-6,-,TRBV12-3/TRBV12-4,15,many,TGTGCCAGCAGTATCGGGGGGCGGAAGGGTTCACCCCTCCACTTT,CASSIGGRKGSPLHF
TRBJ2-5,TRBD2,TRBV4-2,16,few,TGTGCCAGCAGCCAAGATCGACTAGCGGGGTTTGAGACCCAGTACTTC,CASSQDRLAGFETQYF
TRBJ2-5,-,TRBV12-3/TRBV12-4,13,-,TGTGCCAGCAGGAGGGACGGTCAAGAGACCCAGTACTTC,CASRRDGQETQYF
TRBJ2-5,TRBD1,TRBV11-2,15,few,TGTGCCAGCAGCTTACAGGGGGCCCTCGAGGAGACCCAGTACTTC,CASSLQGALEETQYF
TRBJ1-1,-,TRBV4-3,14,few,TGCGCCAGCAGCCAAGACGGGGGGCACACTGAAGCTTTCTTT,CASSQDGGHTEAFF
TRBJ1-3,TRBD1,TRBV7-6,15,many,TGTGCCAGCAGCTTGGAGACAGGGGGCGGAAACACCATATATTTT,CASSLETGGGNTIYF
TRBJ1-1,TRBD1,TRBV3-1,14,-,TGTGCCAGCACCCGGGACAGTCTGAACACTGAAGCTTTCTTT,CASTRDSLNTEAFF
TRBJ1-2,-,TRBV29-1,13,-,TGCAGCGTTGGGCGGGACACCTCCGCTGGCTACACCTTC,CSVGRDTSAGYTF
TRBJ1-2,TRBD1,TRBV27,15,few,TGTGCCAGCGAGGGGACAGTCTCCCTAATCTATGGCTACACCTTC,CASEGTVSLIYGYTF
TRBJ2-1,TRBD1,TRBV18,15,-,TGTGCCAGCTCACCGGAGGACAGGGTCTACAATGAGCAGTTCTTC,CASSPEDRVYNEQFF
TRBJ2-4,TRBD2,TRBV7-8,18,-,TGTGCCAGCAGCGAGGCCCTTAGCGGGGGGGCGGCCAAAAACATTCAGTACTTC,CASSEALSGGAAKNIQYF
TRBJ1-6,-,TRBV3-1,12,-,TGTGCCAGCAGCCAAGCTAATTCACCCCTCCACTTT,CASSQANSPLHF
TRBJ1-1,-,TRBV3-2,19,many,TGTGCCAGCAGCCAAAGGGGGTGGGCCCTACTCCCCATGAACACTGAAGCTTTCTTT,CASSQRGWALLPMNTEAFF
TRBJ1-1,-,TRBV12-3/TRBV12-4,16,-,TGTGCCAGCAGCCCACAGGGTAGGGAGAGGAACACTGAAGCTTTCTTT,CASSPQGRERNTEAFF
TRBJ2-2,-,TRBV6-1,14,many,TGTGCCGGACGAACGACAGCTGACACCGGGGAGCTGTTTTTT,CAGRTTADTGELFF
TRBJ1-1,TRBD1,TRBV14,15,-,TGTGCCAGCAGCCAACGCACAGGGGGCAACACTGAAGCTTTCTTT,CASSQRTGGNTEAFF
TRBJ1-5,TRBD1,TRBV6-1,18,-,TGTGCCAGCAGCGGGTACCGGGACAGGTTTTATAGCAATCAGCCCCAGCATTTT,CASSGYRDRFYSNQPQHF
TRBJ2-7,-,TRBV30,13,-,TGTGCCCGGAGGGCAGGGAGCTCCTACGAGCAGTACTTC,CARRAGSSYEQYF
TRBJ1-6,-,TRBV2,15,-,TGTGCCAGCAGGGACCTCAACTCCTATAATTCACCCCTCCACTTT,CASRDLNSYNSPLHF
TRBJ1-5,-,TRBV28,15,few,TGTGCCAGCAGAAAAATATCGGGGTATAGCCAGCCCCAGCATTTT,CASRKISGYSQPQHF
TRBJ2-2,-,TRBV18,16,many,TGTGCCAGCTCACCAGTCGGACCCGTGAACACCGGGGAGCTGTTTTTT,CASSPVGPVNTGELFF
TRBJ2-1,-,TRBV6-1,13,-,TGTGCCAGCAGTGGATTTCTAGGAGGTGAGCAGTTCTTC,CASSGFLGGEQFF
TRBJ2-3,-,TRBV3-1,15,many,TGTGCCAGCAGCCCCCGTTTCAGGGCCACAGATACGCAGTATTTT,CASSPRFRATDTQYF
TRBJ2-1,TRBD2,TRBV7-9,15,-,TGTGCCAGCAGCTCGAGGACTAGCGGGGGCTATGAGCAGTTCTTC,CASSSRTSGGYEQFF
TRBJ2-3,TRBD1,TRBV12-3/TRBV12-4,16,-,TGTGCCAGCAGTTTAAGGACAGGGTCGTTGACAGATACGCAGTATTTT,CASSLRTGSLTDTQYF
TRBJ1-6,-,TRBV28,16,few,TGTGCCAGCATGTTTCCGGGGGCCCCGTATAATTCACCCCTCCACTTT,CASMFPGAPYNSPLHF
TRBJ2-7,TRBD1,TRBV10-3,13,few,TGTGCCATCGGACAGGGTGTTTCCTACGAGCAGTACTTC,CAIGQGVSYEQYF
TRBJ2-3,-,TRBV7-9,14,-,TGTGCCAGCAGCTTAGTTCAGAGCACAGATACGCAGTATTTT,CASSLVQSTDTQYF
TRBJ1-1,-,TRBV7-9,10,-,TGTGCCATTTCCGGGACAGAAGCTTTCTTT,CAISGTEAFF
TRBJ2-2,-,TRBV5-1,15,few,TGCGCCAGCAGCTTTAGCAGGGCTGTTGGCGGGGAGCTGTTTTTT,CASSFSRAVGGELFF
TRBJ2-3,-,TRBV30,11,-,TGTGCCTGCCAGGGCGGTTCCAGTTGGTATTTT,CACQGGSSWYF
TRBJ1-4,-,TRBV7-9,16,-,TGTGCCAGCAGCTTAGATGGAGGGATCCTAACCGGAAAACTGTTTTTT,CASSLDGGILTGKLFF
TRBJ1-2,-,TRBV6-1,14,-,TGTGCCAGCAGTGGGAGAAGTGGTTACTATGGCTACACCTTC,CASSGRSGYYGYTF
TRBJ2-7,-,TRBV5-1,15,few,TGCGCCAGCAGCTTAGTAACGGGGAGTCCGTACGAGCAGTACTTC,CASSLVTGSPYEQYF
TRBJ2-7,-,TRBV21-1,16,-,TGTGCCAGCAGCGCCCCCCAGGGTAAGGGCTCCTACGAGCAGTACTTC,CASSAPQGKGSYEQYF
TRBJ2-5,-,TRBV7-2,16,few,TGTGCCAGCAGCTTTAGCTCTAGGACACCCCAAGAGACCCAGTACTTC,CASSFSSRTPQETQYF
TRBJ1-1,-,TRBV20-1,19,few,TGCAGTGCTAGAGATCGAAGTTGGGCAGGGGTTATCATGAACACTGAAGCTTTCTTT,CSARDRSWAGVIMNTEAFF
TRBJ1-3,TRBD1,TRBV20-1,14,many,TGCAGTGCTCGTACTACAGGGGCCCGAAACACCATATATTTT,CSARTTGARNTIYF
TRBJ2-1,TRBD2,TRBV6-2/TRBV6-3,14,-,TGTGCCACCCTTAGGCTAGCGGTTAACAATGAGCAGTTCTTC,CATLRLAVNNEQFF
TRBJ2-1,-,TRBV2,12,-,TGTGTCAGCTCACGGCCCTACAATGAGCAGTTCTTC,CVSSRPYNEQFF
TRBJ2-7,TRBD1,TRBV5-4,15,few,TGTGCCAGCAGCTTTCGGACAGGGAGCTCCTACGAGCAGTACTTC,CASSFRTGSSYEQYF
TRBJ2-5,TRBD1,TRBV30,14,-,TGTGCCTGTCCGACAGGGGGCGGCCAGGGGACCCAGTACTTC,CACPTGGGQGTQYF
TRBJ2-1,-,TRBV15,13,few,TGTGCCACCAGCAGCATGGCCTACAATGAGCAGTTCTTC,CATSSMAYNEQFF